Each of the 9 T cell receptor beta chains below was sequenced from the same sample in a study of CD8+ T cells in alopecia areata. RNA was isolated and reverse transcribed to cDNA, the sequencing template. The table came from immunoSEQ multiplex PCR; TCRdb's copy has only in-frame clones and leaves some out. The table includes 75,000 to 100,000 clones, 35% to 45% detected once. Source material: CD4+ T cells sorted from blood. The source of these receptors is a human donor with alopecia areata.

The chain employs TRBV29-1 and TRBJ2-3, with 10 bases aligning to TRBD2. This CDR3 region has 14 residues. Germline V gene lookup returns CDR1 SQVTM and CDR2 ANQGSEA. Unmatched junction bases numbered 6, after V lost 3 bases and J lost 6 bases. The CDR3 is CSVESPSGSDTQYF. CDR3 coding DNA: TGCAGCGTTGAGAGTCCTAGCGGGAGTGATACGCAGTATTTT.

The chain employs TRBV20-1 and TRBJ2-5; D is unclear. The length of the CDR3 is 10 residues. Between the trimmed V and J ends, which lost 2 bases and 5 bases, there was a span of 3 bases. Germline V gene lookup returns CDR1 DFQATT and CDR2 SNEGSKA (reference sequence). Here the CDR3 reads CSARSETQYF. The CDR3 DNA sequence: TGCAGTGCTAGATCGGAGACCCAGTACTTC.

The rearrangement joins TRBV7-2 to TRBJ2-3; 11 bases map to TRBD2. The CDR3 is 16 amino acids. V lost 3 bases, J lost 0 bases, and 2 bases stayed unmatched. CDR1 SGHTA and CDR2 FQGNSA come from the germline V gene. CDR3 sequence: CASSLGLAVSTDTQYF. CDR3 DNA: TGTGCCAGCAGCTTGGGACTAGCGGTTAGCACAGATACGCAGTATTTT. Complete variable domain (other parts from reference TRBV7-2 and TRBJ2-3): GAGVSQSPSNKVTEKGKDVELRCDPISGHTALYWYRQSLGQGLEFLIYFQGNSAPDKSGLPSDRFSAERTGGSVSTLTIQRTQQEDSAVYLCASSLGLAVSTDTQYFGPGTRLTVL.

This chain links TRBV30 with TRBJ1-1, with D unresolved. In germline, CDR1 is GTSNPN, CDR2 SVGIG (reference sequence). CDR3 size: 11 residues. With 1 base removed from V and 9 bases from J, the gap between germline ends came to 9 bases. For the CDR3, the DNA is TGTGCCTGGAGTGAGGTAGCTAAAGCTTTCTTT. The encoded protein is CAWSEVAKAFF.

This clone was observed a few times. DNA for the CDR3: TGTGCCATCACGGGAACGGGAGGGGGATACAATGAGCAGTTCTTC. Residues: CAITGTGGGYNEQFF. V and J are TRBV10-3 and TRBJ2-1, with TRBD2 matching over 8 bases. The trim removed 7 bases at V and 4 bases at J, leaving 9 bases unmatched. In germline, CDR1 is ENHRY, CDR2 SYGVKD. The CDR3 consists of 15 residues.

The DNA for the CDR3 is TGCAGCGTGTTTATACCTAGCGGGGGGGCCGGGGAGCTGTTTTTT. Its translation is CSVFIPSGGAGELFF. The rearrangement uses TRBV29-1 and TRBJ2-2, with TRBD2 identical over 12 bases. This CDR3 is built from 15 residues. Per the germline V gene, CDR1 is SQVTM and CDR2 is ANQGSEA. Trimming removed 6 bases from V and 6 bases from J; junction bases left unmatched: 8.

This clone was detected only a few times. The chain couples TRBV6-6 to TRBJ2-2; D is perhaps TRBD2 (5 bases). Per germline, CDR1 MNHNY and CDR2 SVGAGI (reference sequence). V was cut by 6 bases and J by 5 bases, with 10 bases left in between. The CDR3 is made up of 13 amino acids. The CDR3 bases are TGTGCCAGCAGAACTAGTAGTACCGGGGAGCTGTTTTTT. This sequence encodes CASRTSSTGELFF.

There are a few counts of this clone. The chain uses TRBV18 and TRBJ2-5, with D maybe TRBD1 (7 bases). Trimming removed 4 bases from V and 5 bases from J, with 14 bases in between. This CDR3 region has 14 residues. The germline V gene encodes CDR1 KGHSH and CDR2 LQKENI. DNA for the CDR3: TGTGCCAGCTCACTTGGAGGGGGCTTGGAGACCCAGTACTTC. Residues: CASSLGGGLETQYF.

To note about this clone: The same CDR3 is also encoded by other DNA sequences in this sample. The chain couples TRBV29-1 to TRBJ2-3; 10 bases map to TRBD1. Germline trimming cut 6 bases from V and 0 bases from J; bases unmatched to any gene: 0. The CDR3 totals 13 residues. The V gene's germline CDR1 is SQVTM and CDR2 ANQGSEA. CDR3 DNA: TGCAGCGTGGACAGGGGGAGCACAGATACGCAGTATTTT. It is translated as CSVDRGSTDTQYF.